These 28 T cell receptor beta chains were sequenced from one sample in a study of blood T cell repertoires in COVID-19 (dated by TCRdb to 2020 to 2021). Receptor libraries were prepared by the immunoSEQ multiplex PCR assay. Not all clones reach the TCRdb copy of this immuneACCESS table, which keeps in-frame sequences only. Checked studies attribute under half of the gap to unresolved V genes and leave the rest unexplained. Here the sample has approximately 150,000 clones; around 90% occur a single time. Clones ranked in the top ten supply about 1.5% of the sample. Sample: peripheral blood. These receptors all stem from a woman aged 45-59 years with acute or convalescent COVID-19.

This clone was counted a single time. The J gene is TRBJ1-4, the V gene TRBV9, with D unresolved. Germline V gene sequence: CDR1 SGDLS, CDR2 YYNGEE. V was cut by 1 base and J by 3 bases, with 13 bases left in between. This CDR3 comprises 16 residues. CDR3 nucleotide sequence: TGTGCCAGCAGCGTACGCCCGGCGAGGCCTAATGAAAAACTGTTTTTT. It encodes CASSVRPARPNEKLFF.

This chain joins TRBV19 and TRBJ1-5; 9 bases match TRBD1. J lost 2 bases, V lost 7 bases, and 6 bases had no gene match. Germline lookup yields CDR1 LNHDA and CDR2 SQIVND (reference sequence). The CDR3 spans 15 residues. This CDR3 reads CASIGQGRRNQPQHF. The CDR3 region has the DNA TGTGCCAGTATCGGACAGGGGAGGCGCAATCAGCCCCAGCATTTT.

The chain employs TRBV7-9 and TRBJ1-2, with 7 bases aligning to TRBD1. Germline values: CDR1 SEHNR, CDR2 FQNEAQ (reference sequence). J gave up 2 bases and V 9 bases, and 6 bases lay outside the gene matches. This CDR3 is built from 13 residues. Here the CDR3 DNA reads TGTGCCAGTTTGGACAGGTCCAACTATGGCTACACCTTC. It encodes CASLDRSNYGYTF. The whole variable domain, remainder taken from reference TRBV7-9 and TRBJ1-2, is DTGVSQNPRHKITKRGQNVTFRCDPISEHNRLYWYRQTLGQGPEFLTYFQNEAQLEKSRLLSDRFSAERPKGSFSTLEIQRTEQGDSAMYLCASLDRSNYGYTFGSGTRLTVV.

This clone was seen a handful of times. The chain is built from TRBV29-1 and TRBJ1-4; 8 bases map to TRBD1. Germline V gene data show CDR1 as SQVTM and CDR2 as ANQGSEA. The CDR3 is made up of 12 amino acids. V lost 6 bases to trimming and J lost 8 bases; unmatched junction nucleotides: 5. In nucleotides, the CDR3 is TGCAGCGTGACAGGGGTCGGAGAAAAACTGTTTTTT. Translated, it gives CSVTGVGEKLFF.

This clone was observed a few times. The same CDR3 also results from other DNA sequences found in this sample. The V call is TRBV6-5, the J call TRBJ1-2; D gene uncertain. In germline, CDR1 is MNHEY, CDR2 SVGAGI. The CDR3 sequence is 13 residues long. With 5 bases removed from V and 2 bases from J, the gap between germline ends came to 9 bases. The CDR3 nucleotides read TGTGCCAGCAGTCGGGCGGGGAACTATGGCTACACCTTC. Protein: CASSRAGNYGYTF.

The J gene is TRBJ1-2, the V gene TRBV9; no definite D call. V shed 1 base and J shed 0 bases, with 7 bases lying between them. The germline V gene has CDR1 SGDLS and CDR2 YYNGEE. The CDR3 totals 14 residues. The CDR3 nucleotides read TGTGCCAGCAGCGTATCCAGTACTAACTATGGCTACACCTTC. As protein: CASSVSSTNYGYTF.

V gene TRBV5-1 combines with J gene TRBJ1-1; 7 bases fit TRBD1. Germline assignment: CDR1 SGHRS and CDR2 YFSETQ. This CDR3 is 16 amino acids long. Unmatched junction bases numbered 12, after V lost 7 bases and J lost 0 bases. CDR3 coding DNA: TGCGCCAGCGGTACTGACAGGGCTAACTTGAACACTGAAGCTTTCTTT. Translated: CASGTDRANLNTEAFF.

The chain uses TRBV10-3 and TRBJ2-7; TRBD1 is a possible D gene (6 bases). Trimming pared 7 bases from V and 2 bases from J, leaving 12 bases between. Germline CDR1 is ENHRY and CDR2 is SYGVKD. The length of the CDR3 is 13 residues. The CDR3 region is CAIKRDTTYEQYF. CDR3 coding DNA: TGTGCCATCAAAAGGGACACCACCTACGAGCAGTACTTC.

V and J are TRBV5-4 and TRBJ2-5; TRBD1 matches at 7 bases. J was trimmed by 2 bases and V by 1 base; bases with no gene match: 5. The germline gives CDR1 SGHNT, CDR2 YYREEE (reference sequence). The CDR3 has 15 residues. The CDR3 DNA sequence: TGTGCCAGCAGCTTGTATTGGGGACAGCAAGAGACCCAGTACTTC. It translates to CASSLYWGQQETQYF.

This clone was seen once. J is TRBJ2-1 and V is TRBV9; D is undetermined. The CDR3 extends over 17 amino acids. CDR1 is SGDLS and CDR2 is YYNGEE in the germline V gene. V lost 0 bases to trimming and J lost 2 bases, with 15 bases between them. The CDR3 reads CASSVGSTGITYNEQFF. DNA for the CDR3: TGTGCCAGCAGCGTAGGGAGTACGGGTATTACCTACAATGAGCAGTTCTTC.

Points on this clone: A junction end diverges from the germline sequence, so it may reflect a read error. The genes are TRBV28 and TRBJ1-2; D remains unclear. This CDR3 has 11 residues. Germline CDR1 reads MDHEN; CDR2 reads SYDVKM. The DNA for the CDR3 is TGCCACGCCGGGGATAACTATGGCTACACCTTC. This codes for CHAGDNYGYTF.

The chain recombines TRBV28 with TRBJ1-2; 7 bases line up with TRBD1. The CDR3 covers 14 residues. Germline CDR1 is MDHEN and CDR2 is SYDVKM. J lost 6 bases, V lost 6 bases, and 10 bases had no gene match. CDR3 in DNA: TGTGCCAGCAGCCCCGGGGACAGAGGAGATGGCTACACCTTC. It specifies CASSPGDRGDGYTF.

This clone was found once. The chain employs TRBV25-1 and TRBJ1-1, with 9 bases matching TRBD1. This CDR3 has 14 amino acids. Germline CDR1 and CDR2: MGHDK and SYGVNS. J gave up 3 bases and V 5 bases, and 4 bases lay outside the gene matches. Here the CDR3 DNA reads TGTGCCAGCAGTAAGGGACAGGGTTACACTGAAGCTTTCTTT. Translation gives CASSKGQGYTEAFF.

The chain couples TRBV10-3 to TRBJ2-5; 8 bases are shared with TRBD1. The CDR3 is 15 residues long. The germline CDR1 and CDR2 sequences are ENHRY and SYGVKD. The V gene end was trimmed by 0 bases and the J gene end by 4 bases; junction bases not matched to a gene: 4. The CDR3 nucleotides read TGTGCCATCAGTGAGTCTCAACAGGGGGGAGAGACCCAGTACTTC. This sequence encodes CAISESQQGGETQYF.

The chain recombines TRBV5-1 with TRBJ2-1, with TRBD1 matching 10 bases. With V trimmed by 3 bases and J by 5 bases, 8 bases remained unmatched. Per the germline V gene, CDR1 is SGHRS and CDR2 is YFSETQ. CDR3 length: 16 amino acids. The CDR3 nucleotides read TGCGCCAGCAGCTCTAACGTCGGGACAGGGGACAATGAGCAGTTCTTC. Its translation is CASSSNVGTGDNEQFF.

The J gene is TRBJ1-2, the V gene TRBV6-5, with TRBD1 matching 7 bases. With 5 bases clipped from V and 4 bases from J, the junction kept 7 bases outside the gene matches. Germline V lookup: CDR1 MNHEY, CDR2 SVGAGI. The length of the CDR3 is 14 residues. Here the CDR3 DNA reads TGTGCCAGCAGTCACAGGGGCGTAGTCTATGGCTACACCTTC. Amino acids: CASSHRGVVYGYTF.

V and J are TRBV30 and TRBJ1-2; TRBD1 matches 8 bases. The CDR3 covers 15 residues. Germline V gives CDR1 GTSNPN, CDR2 SVGIG (reference sequence). The V segment lost 2 bases and the J segment 2 bases; nucleotides outside the gene matches: 7. CDR3 in DNA: TGTGCCTGGAGTCTGGGGCAGGGGGCGAACTATGGCTACACCTTC. Its protein product is CAWSLGQGANYGYTF.

The chain employs TRBV27 and TRBJ2-2; tentatively, D is TRBD1 (6 bases). Trimming took off 2 bases at V and 6 bases at J, with 13 bases between the two ends. The CDR3 is made up of 15 amino acids. Germline V gene data show CDR1 as MNHEY and CDR2 as SMNVEV (reference sequence). The CDR3 region has the DNA TGTGCCAGCAGTTTAATGGGGGCTTCGGCCGGGGAGCTGTTTTTT. Translation: CASSLMGASAGELFF.

The rearrangement links TRBV6-5 to TRBJ2-2; D is perhaps TRBD2 (5 bases). This CDR3 has 14 residues. Germline CDR1 is MNHEY and CDR2 is SVGAGI. The germline V and J ends were trimmed by 6 bases and 5 bases, with 13 bases remaining between them. CDR3 in DNA: TGTGCCAGCAGCCGCGACTACCTTACCGGGGAGCTGTTTTTT. Encoded protein: CASSRDYLTGELFF.

This sequence joins TRBV28 and TRBJ2-4, with 8 positions matching TRBD2. V shed 7 bases, J shed 3 bases, and the junction held 11 bases outside the gene matches. Germline V gives CDR1 MDHEN, CDR2 SYDVKM. This CDR3 is built from 16 residues. The CDR3 reads CASTLGVAGSKNIQYF. DNA of the CDR3: TGTGCCAGCACCCTGGGGGTAGCGGGGAGCAAAAACATTCAGTACTTC.

This clone has at least ten counts. V and J are TRBV11-2 and TRBJ1-5, with 9 bases that match TRBD1. Trimming took 0 bases from V and 5 from J; bases not matched to a gene: 8. Per the germline V gene, CDR1 is SGHAT and CDR2 is FQNNGV. The CDR3 totals 17 residues. The DNA of the CDR3 is TGTGCCAGCAGCTTAGAAGGGGCGGGACAGGGATATCAGCCCCAGCATTTT. It codes for CASSLEGAGQGYQPQHF.

CDR3 sequence: CSASRGQGIDTQYF. Here the CDR3 DNA reads TGCAGTGCTAGTCGGGGACAGGGGATAGATACGCAGTATTTT. The rearrangement joins TRBV20-1 to TRBJ2-3; 10 nucleotides align to TRBD1. The CDR3 totals 14 residues. Germline CDR1 and CDR2: DFQATT and SNEGSKA (reference sequence). Trimming cost V 3 bases and J 5 bases; bases outside gene matches: 5.

The rearrangement joins TRBV7-9 to TRBJ2-2, with D tentatively TRBD1 (6 bases). Germline V gives CDR1 SEHNR, CDR2 FQNEAQ (reference sequence). V dropped 2 bases and J dropped 4 bases, with 14 bases sitting between them. The CDR3 covers 16 residues. The chain's CDR3 is CASSLRDTSGTGELFF. The CDR3 nucleotides are TGTGCCAGCAGCTTAAGGGACACCTCAGGCACCGGGGAGCTGTTTTTT. Full variable domain (missing parts from reference TRBV7-9 and TRBJ2-2): DTGVSQNPRHKITKRGQNVTFRCDPISEHNRLYWYRQTLGQGPEFLTYFQNEAQLEKSRLLSDRFSAERPKGSFSTLEIQRTEQGDSAMYLCASSLRDTSGTGELFFGEGSRLTVL.

This clone has only one observation. The chain carries TRBV28 and TRBJ2-7; D is uncertain. CDR1 and CDR2 from the germline V gene are MDHEN and SYDVKM. Between the trimmed V and J ends, which lost 8 bases and 5 bases, there was a span of 13 bases. The CDR3 is made up of 12 amino acids. As DNA, the CDR3 is TGTGCCAGCCACGACCCGGGTGACGAGCAGTACTTC. Translated: CASHDPGDEQYF.

V usage is TRBV10-3 and J usage is TRBJ1-6; D possibly corresponds to TRBD1 (6 bases). Trimming shortened V by 0 bases and J by 7 bases, and 13 bases separated the two germline ends. CDR1 ENHRY and CDR2 SYGVKD come from the germline V gene. The CDR3 length is 16 residues. CDR3 sequence reads: CAISESRQAANSPLHF. The CDR3 DNA sequence: TGTGCCATCAGTGAGTCGAGACAGGCCGCCAATTCACCCCTCCACTTT.

The genes are TRBV19 and TRBJ2-2; TRBD2 matches 8 bases. Germline lookup yields CDR1 LNHDA and CDR2 SQIVND (reference sequence). The CDR3 loop spans 18 amino acids. J was trimmed by 4 bases and V by 6 bases; bases with no gene match: 16. CDR3 residues: CASRASFTGTRGTGELFF. Written as DNA, the CDR3 is TGTGCCAGTAGGGCATCTTTCACCGGGACTAGAGGCACCGGGGAGCTGTTTTTT.

This clone occurred once. This chain links TRBV5-5 with TRBJ2-6; 7 bases line up with TRBD1. The CDR3 is made up of 17 amino acids. Per the germline V gene, CDR1 is SGHKS and CDR2 is YYEKEE (reference sequence). Trimming took 2 bases from V and 4 from J; bases not matched to a gene: 9. In DNA form, the CDR3 reads TGTGCCAGCAGCTTTAGTTCAGGGGGTTCCGGGGCCAACGTCCTGACTTTC. Protein: CASSFSSGGSGANVLTF.

The CDR3, as DNA: TGTGCCACCACGGGGGTCGGGGGTGAAAAACTGTTTTTT. Residues: CATTGVGGEKLFF. The rearrangement joins TRBV12-3 or TRBV12-4 to TRBJ1-4; the D gene is possibly TRBD1 (5 bases). This CDR3 is 13 amino acids long. The V end lost 10 bases, the J end lost 7 bases, and 16 bases lay between the germline ends.